The rows below give T cell receptor beta chains drawn from one sample of a study of T cell changes during pregnancy in multiple sclerosis. Libraries were prepared by immunoSEQ multiplex PCR; TCRdb keeps only in-frame clonotypes and omits some of them. The sample lists tens of thousands of clones; about nine tenths were seen once. This specimen consisted of peripheral blood, obtained in the second trimester of pregnancy. The receptors here all came from a female donor with multiple sclerosis, enrolled in a pregnancy study. CDR3s include the opening cysteine and the closing phenylalanine or tryptophan. Part of the rows lack a size; the others show once, few, many or a class for expanded clones.

j_call	v_call	clone_size	cdr3_aa
TRBJ2-5	TRBV2	NA	CASSGASGGLQETQYF
TRBJ2-1	TRBV9	NA	CASSVATGGYEQFF
TRBJ2-7	TRBV6-5	NA	CASSPRGVSYEQYF
TRBJ2-3	TRBV7-2	NA	CASSLNEDFTDTQYF
TRBJ1-6	TRBV4-3	NA	CASSLTSGTVNSPLHF
TRBJ2-1	TRBV11-1	NA	CASSLRIGGVSYNEQFF
TRBJ2-1	TRBV15	NA	CATSSPRDSRSYNEQFF
TRBJ2-7	TRBV7-2	NA	CASSLEAGYEQYF
TRBJ2-3	TRBV9	NA	CASSVERERRTDTQYF
TRBJ2-7	TRBV29-1	NA	CSVALHSVTGIYEQYF
TRBJ1-6	TRBV5-4	NA	CASSLGGIRTNSPLHF
TRBJ1-2	TRBV7-9	NA	CASSLSHLGRGNYGYTF
TRBJ2-7	TRBV9	once	CASSVGAGSYEQYF
TRBJ2-3	TRBV6-4	NA	CASRRQNTDTQYF
TRBJ2-3	TRBV20-1	NA	CSATSTDTQYF
TRBJ2-7	TRBV27	once	CASSLSLGGQGGSWEQYF
TRBJ2-5	TRBV11-2	NA	CASSLGDRGRETQYF
TRBJ2-1	TRBV6-1	NA	CASSDFTSGRLEQFF
TRBJ1-5	TRBV18	NA	CASSPNRDRSNQPQHF
TRBJ2-7	TRBV7-8	NA	CASSRALGLESYEQYF
TRBJ1-2	TRBV5-1	NA	CASSLATGGIHGYTF
TRBJ2-1	TRBV29-1	NA	CSVWGQGSNNEQFF
TRBJ2-5	TRBV7-2	NA	CASSLVRFQETQYF
TRBJ1-4	TRBV15	NA	CATSRGQTATNEKLFF
TRBJ1-5	TRBV19	NA	CASSRTDDLYSNQPQHF
TRBJ2-2	TRBV5-1	NA	CASSKGQPSTTGELFF
TRBJ2-2	TRBV5-1	NA	CASSLGLAGGPTGELFF
TRBJ2-1	TRBV5-1	NA	CASSSSGQGNNEQFF
TRBJ1-2	TRBV5-5	NA	CASSSRQGSFYGYTF
TRBJ1-2	TRBV10-3	once	CAISVQGSGYTF
TRBJ2-7	TRBV6-5	NA	CASSNLYEQYF
TRBJ1-5	TRBV4-2	once	CASSQVPTEDGNQPQHF
TRBJ2-6	TRBV15	NA	CATSGDSSGANVLTF
TRBJ2-7	TRBV28	many	CASIRSGEQYF
TRBJ1-5	TRBV4-3	NA	CASSQGTGAEYSNQPQHF
TRBJ1-2	TRBV2	NA	CASSDGQQIHNYGYTF
TRBJ1-2	TRBV7-9	NA	CASSPGTGGVYGYTF
TRBJ1-1	TRBV2	NA	CASIQANTEAFF
TRBJ1-2	TRBV7-8	NA	CASSSGQGVGYTF
TRBJ2-3	TRBV6-1	NA	CASSEAGADTQYF
TRBJ1-1	TRBV19	once	CASSMSGQGNTEAFF
TRBJ2-7	TRBV18	NA	CASSTGTGLYEQYF
TRBJ1-1	TRBV7-3	NA	CASYDRGNTEAFF
TRBJ1-1	TRBV13	once	CASSLHMEVTEAFF
TRBJ1-1	TRBV4-1	NA	CASSLRENTEAFF
TRBJ2-7	TRBV4-2	NA	CASSPWKPARLAEKLAYEQYF
TRBJ2-5	TRBV5-1	NA	CASSLGTGGVQETQYF
TRBJ2-3	TRBV4-3	once	CASSTGGLDTDTQYF
TRBJ2-2	TRBV7-6	NA	CASSLAAGSGLGTGELFF
TRBJ2-6	TRBV5-1	NA	CASSFTGTGSGANVLTF
TRBJ2-1	TRBV5-4	NA	CASSLSLGPRGPYNEQFF
TRBJ2-7	TRBV20-1	NA	CSGKRENEQYF
TRBJ2-1	TRBV30	NA	CAWSGSSGNEQFF
TRBJ1-1	TRBV19	NA	CASSMSGMNTEAFF
TRBJ1-4	TRBV6-6	NA	CASSLTGAANEKLFF
TRBJ2-2	TRBV13	NA	CASSPRTGTGELFF
TRBJ2-3	TRBV10-1	NA	CASSHWELAASFTQYF
TRBJ2-2	TRBV27	NA	CASSFDRVTHTGELFF
TRBJ1-2	TRBV7-9	few	CASSSTGYGYTF
TRBJ1-2	TRBV28	NA	CASSFAFRGYTF